One and the same sample provided the 2 T cell receptor delta chains below, sequenced in a study of gammadelta T cells in human blood. TCRdb applied CATT to the RT-PCR reads for clone calling. Of 450 to 500 delta-chain clones listed, nearly 65% are singletons. Material: non-Vgamma9Vdelta2 gamma-delta T cells from fetal blood. These receptors originate from a human fetus.

About this clone itself: This sequence is one base from a far larger clone and is likely a read error. The chain recombines TRAV29/DV5 with TRDJ2, with 10 bases that match TRDD3. CDR1 is NSMFDY and CDR2 is ISSIKDK in the germline V gene. This CDR3 is 14 amino acids long. CDR3 bases: TGTGCAGCGAGTACTGGGGGATTGACAGCAGAACTCTTCTTT. Its protein is CAASTGGLTAELFF.

With regard to this clone: This likely came from a read error, as a far larger clone is one base away. V and J are TRDV3 and TRDJ3, with TRDD3 matching 9 bases. Looked up from germline, CDR1 is TVYSNPD and CDR2 is GDNSRS (reference sequence). This CDR3 comprises 15 residues. The CDR3 DNA reads TGTGCCTTTACTGGGGGATCCTGGGAAACCCGACAGATGTTTTTC. This encodes CAFTGGSWETRQMFF. Using reference TRDV3 and TRDJ3 for the parts outside the CDR3, the full variable domain is CDKVTQSSPDQTVASGSEVVLLCTYDTVYSNPDLFWYRIRPDYSFQFVFYGDNSRSEGADFTQGRFSVKHILTQKAFHLVISPVRTEDSATYYCAFTGGSWETRQMFFGTGIKLFVEP.